One sample yielded the 21 T cell receptor beta chains listed below, sequenced in a study of T cells in narcolepsy (dated by TCRdb to 2017 to 2018). Library preparation was by the immunoSEQ multiplex PCR assay. Here the immuneACCESS table is served through TCRdb, limited to in-frame sequences with V and J called. Missing clones are a known gap in these copies; in checked studies unresolved V genes cover under half, and the rest lacks a known reason. The sample table holds about 20,000 clones, of which over 70% were seen once. The ten most abundant clones make up roughly 4% of the sample. The sequenced material came from memory (CD45RA-) CD4+ T cells from blood. Taken with the paper, the label for cell subset or site translates to: memory T cells sorted ex vivo from peripheral blood. The receptors were gathered from a human donor in good health.

The V and J genes are TRBV7-6 and TRBJ2-3; 9 nucleotides align to TRBD1. The J segment lost 3 bases and the V segment lost 1 base, leaving 5 bases of the junction unmatched. Per germline, CDR1 SGHVS and CDR2 FNYEAQ. The CDR3 runs to 16 residues. The chain's CDR3 is CASSLVSGTGTDTQYF. CDR3 sequence (DNA): TGTGCCAGCAGCTTAGTATCTGGGACAGGGACAGATACGCAGTATTTT.

This clone has only a few counts. V and J are TRBV14 and TRBJ2-2; D is unclear. V was clipped by 4 bases and J by 8 bases, with 11 bases between them. Germline CDR1 reads SGHDN; CDR2 reads FVKESK. The CDR3 length is 13 residues. CDR3 amino acids: CASSLPPAGELFF. The CDR3 DNA sequence: TGTGCCAGCAGCCTTCCCCCGGCAGGGGAGCTGTTTTTT.

The V gene is TRBV11-3, the J gene TRBJ2-3; 7 bases fit TRBD2. The CDR3 has 16 amino acids. Germline V lookup: CDR1 SGHNT, CDR2 YENEEA. V shed 0 bases, J shed 3 bases, and the junction held 6 bases outside the gene matches. As DNA, the CDR3 is TGTGCCAGCAGCTTAGATTCCCAGCGGGGTACAGATACGCAGTATTTT. Its translation is CASSLDSQRGTDTQYF.

As regards this clone: One end of the junction fails to match germline, which may point to a read error. The chain carries TRBV18 and TRBJ2-7, with D perhaps TRBD1 (6 bases). The CDR3 consists of 12 residues. Germline V gene lookup returns CDR1 KGHSH and CDR2 LQKENI. Here the CDR3 reads CASSPQGIEQYF. In DNA form, the CDR3 reads TGTGCCAGCTCTCCACAGGGAATCGAGCAGTACTTC. Based on the CDR3 plus reference TRBV18 and TRBJ2-7, the full variable domain is NAGVMQNPRHLVRRRGQEARLRCSPMKGHSHVYWYRQLPEEGLKFMVYLQKENIIDESGMPKERFSAEFPKEGPSILRIQQVVRGDSAAYFCASSPQGIEQYFGPGTRLTVT.

This chain uses TRBV7-2 with TRBJ2-4; 9 positions match TRBD1. The CDR3 runs to 15 residues. The germline CDR1 and CDR2 sequences are SGHTA and FQGNSA. J gave up 9 bases and V 5 bases, and 11 bases lay outside the gene matches. The CDR3 DNA reads as TGTGCCAGCAGCCCCTGGACAGGGGTAGGAGGCATTCAGTACTTC. It codes for CASSPWTGVGGIQYF. The variable domain in full, with the rest retrieved from reference TRBV7-2 and TRBJ2-4, is GAGVSQSPSNKVTEKGKDVELRCDPISGHTALYWYRQSLGQGLEFLIYFQGNSAPDKSGLPSDRFSAERTGGSVSTLTIQRTQQEDSAVYLCASSPWTGVGGIQYFGAGTRLSVL.

The chain carries TRBV6-5 and TRBJ2-1; the match to TRBD1 covers 10 bases. The V segment lost 5 bases and the J segment 7 bases; nucleotides outside the gene matches: 8. The CDR3 has 15 amino acids. The germline CDR1 and CDR2 sequences are MNHEY and SVGAGI. The CDR3 reads CASSTGTGALNEQFF. The CDR3 region has the DNA TGTGCCAGCAGTACTGGGACAGGGGCGCTAAATGAGCAGTTCTTC.

The rearrangement joins TRBV6-1 to TRBJ1-4; D possibly corresponds to TRBD1 (6 bases). This CDR3 region has 15 residues. Germline CDR1 and CDR2: MNHNS and SASEGT. Trimming stripped 2 bases from V and 4 bases from J, with 11 bases between. CDR3 nucleotides: TGTGCCAGCAGTGAAATAGGGGGAATTAATGAAAAACTGTTTTTT. This sequence encodes CASSEIGGINEKLFF.

The chain uses TRBV7-2 and TRBJ2-7; 7 bases are shared with TRBD1. Germline V gene lookup returns CDR1 SGHTA and CDR2 FQGNSA. V shed 5 bases and J 3 bases; nucleotides not matched to a gene: 10. This CDR3 has 15 amino acids. CDR3 nucleotides: TGTGCCAGCAGCGTCCAACCGGGACAGTTCTACGAGCAGTACTTC. Encoded protein: CASSVQPGQFYEQYF.

The gene calls are TRBV6-1 and TRBJ1-4; D call uncertain. Per germline, CDR1 MNHNS and CDR2 SASEGT. Trimming shortened V by 6 bases and J by 5 bases, and 13 bases separated the two germline ends. This CDR3 contains 14 residues. The CDR3 spells CASRTGPGNEKLFF. In DNA form, the CDR3 reads TGTGCCAGCAGGACCGGCCCGGGGAATGAAAAACTGTTTTTT.

The chain recombines TRBV7-9 with TRBJ2-7; perhaps TRBD1 as D (5 bases). The V end was cut by 5 bases, the J end by 1 base, with 12 bases between. Germline V CDR1 and CDR2: SEHNR, FQNEAQ (reference sequence). The CDR3 covers 14 residues. The CDR3 loop is CASSSRRDSYEQYF. Here the CDR3 DNA reads TGTGCCAGCAGCAGCCGCAGGGATTCCTACGAGCAGTACTTC.

This chain joins TRBV9 and TRBJ2-2, with unresolved D. V lost 3 bases and J 5 bases, leaving 14 bases between the germline ends. This CDR3 has 15 amino acids. Germline assignment: CDR1 SGDLS and CDR2 YYNGEE. The CDR3 DNA follows: TGTGCCAGCAGCGGCTTAAGTTTGGGTACCGGGGAGCTGTTTTTT. Its protein product is CASSGLSLGTGELFF.

This clone showed up just a few times. The genes are TRBV6-1 and TRBJ1-1; weak D call: TRBD1 (6 bases). V was pared by 2 bases and J by 11 bases, with 18 bases between. This CDR3 region has 14 residues. The germline gives CDR1 MNHNS, CDR2 SASEGT. The CDR3 DNA follows: TGTGCCAGCAGTGAACCACCTAGGACAGTCAATGCTTTCTTT. Translating gives CASSEPPRTVNAFF.

The chain is built from TRBV19 and TRBJ2-1; 8 nucleotides agree with TRBD1. Germline trimming cut 6 bases from V and 5 bases from J; bases unmatched to any gene: 12. Germline V gene data show CDR1 as LNHDA and CDR2 as SQIVND (reference sequence). The CDR3 is made up of 16 amino acids. The CDR3 loop is CASSARTGSRNNEQFF. CDR3 DNA sequence: TGTGCCAGTAGCGCCCGGACAGGGAGCAGAAACAATGAGCAGTTCTTC.

The chain links TRBV21-1 to TRBJ2-3; TRBD1, the table's D call, was not compared with the DNA. TRBV21-1 is designated a pseudogene. There are 16 residues in the CDR3. The CDR3 sequence is CASSKGDRVCTDTQYF. CDR3 DNA: TGTGCCAGCAGCAAAGGGGACAGGGTTTGTACAGATACGCAGTATTTT.

The V and J genes are TRBV5-1 and TRBJ1-2, with D hard to call. The CDR3 sequence is 14 residues long. Per germline, CDR1 SGHRS and CDR2 YFSETQ. Trimming shortened V by 0 bases and J by 1 base, and 7 bases separated the two germline ends. CDR3 DNA: TGCGCCAGCAGCTTGGACGGTTATAACTATGGCTACACCTTC. Translation: CASSLDGYNYGYTF.

This clone was counted once. This chain uses TRBV9 with TRBJ2-6; D remains ambiguous. Trimming cost V 0 bases and J 0 bases, with 4 bases left between them. CDR3 length: 15 amino acids. CDR1 is SGDLS and CDR2 is YYNGEE in the germline V gene. CDR3 DNA sequence: TGTGCCAGCAGCGTAGGAAACTCTGGGGCCAACGTCCTGACTTTC. It translates to CASSVGNSGANVLTF.

The V call is TRBV10-3, the J call TRBJ2-2; TRBD1 or TRBD2 may be the D gene (6 bases each). The germline V gene encodes CDR1 ENHRY and CDR2 SYGVKD. Trimming shortened V by 6 bases and J by 6 bases, and 8 bases separated the two germline ends. The CDR3 runs 12 residues. DNA for the CDR3: TGTGCCATCAGGGGGGGCCCCGGGGAGCTGTTTTTT. This translates into CAIRGGPGELFF.

The chain uses TRBV19 and TRBJ2-3; TRBD2 is a possible D gene (6 bases). V was trimmed by 8 bases and J by 4 bases, leaving 19 bases between them. CDR1 and CDR2 (germline): LNHDA, SQIVND (reference sequence). This CDR3 has 15 amino acids. CDR3 nucleotides: TGTGCCAGTTTTGTCCCGACTAGACGGCCAGATACGCAGTATTTT. Protein: CASFVPTRRPDTQYF.

The chain links TRBV7-7 to TRBJ2-2; 7 bases match TRBD2. V lost 5 bases, J lost 7 bases, and 16 bases stayed unmatched. This CDR3 comprises 17 residues. Germline-derived CDR1 and CDR2 are SSHAT and FNYEAQ (reference sequence). This CDR3 reads CASSPTITGGFGGELFF. CDR3 coding DNA: TGTGCCAGCAGCCCCACCATCACGGGGGGATTCGGCGGGGAGCTGTTTTTT.

The chain employs TRBV5-5 and TRBJ2-1; maybe TRBD2 (6 bases). Germline V CDR1 and CDR2: SGHKS, YYEKEE (reference sequence). The CDR3 length is 16 residues. The V and J ends lost 2 bases and 0 bases respectively, with 12 bases between them. CDR3 protein: CASSFREDSSYNEQFF. The CDR3 DNA sequence: TGTGCCAGCAGCTTCAGGGAGGATAGCTCCTACAATGAGCAGTTCTTC.

J is TRBJ1-1 and V is TRBV7-2; 7 positions agree with TRBD1. This CDR3 is built from 16 residues. Losses at the gene ends were 5 bases for V and 4 bases for J; bases not matched to a gene: 13. Germline assignment: CDR1 SGHTA and CDR2 FQGNSA. CDR3 nucleotide sequence: TGTGCCAGCAGCCGACAGGGCGGGCTGAGAGCCACTGAAGCTTTCTTT. Amino acids: CASSRQGGLRATEAFF. Together with reference TRBV7-2 and TRBJ1-1, the CDR3 gives the full variable domain: GAGVSQSPSNKVTEKGKDVELRCDPISGHTALYWYRQSLGQGLEFLIYFQGNSAPDKSGLPSDRFSAERTGGSVSTLTIQRTQQEDSAVYLCASSRQGGLRATEAFFGQGTRLTVV.